The 7 T cell receptor beta chains listed next were all sequenced from one sample in a study of cytomegalovirus exposure and HLA in healthy donors. Vbeta (60) and Jbeta (13) primers were used in the PCR. Some clones are missing from TCRdb's copy, which holds only in-frame ones; the method was immunoSEQ multiplex PCR. The sample carries some 180,000 clones, 76% recorded once. Sequencing was carried out using PBMCs. These receptors were obtained from a man between 18 and 35 years old in good health and CMV-seronegative.

Only one count was recorded for this clone. The chain recombines TRBV6-5 with TRBJ2-7, with a tentative D call TRBD2 (6 bases). The CDR3 is made up of 12 amino acids. CDR1 is MNHEY and CDR2 is SVGAGI in the germline V gene. V was trimmed by 6 bases and J by 6 bases, leaving 12 bases between them. The CDR3: CASRTGEGEQYF. For the CDR3, the DNA is TGTGCCAGCAGGACGGGAGAAGGCGAGCAGTACTTC.

The chain employs TRBV7-9 and TRBJ2-3, with D perhaps matching TRBD1 (6 bases). Germline-derived CDR1 and CDR2 are SEHNR and FQNEAQ (reference sequence). V was clipped by 5 bases and J by 0 bases, with 18 bases between them. CDR3 length equals 17 residues. The CDR3 here is CASSPWSGVVSTDTQYF. CDR3 nucleotide sequence: TGTGCCAGCAGCCCCTGGTCAGGGGTGGTTAGCACAGATACGCAGTATTTT.

This sequence joins TRBV11-2 and TRBJ2-7; D gene uncertain. The V gene lost 1 base and the J gene lost 4 bases, with 8 bases spanning the gap. Germline CDR1 SGHAT, CDR2 FQNNGV. This CDR3 comprises 13 residues. DNA for the CDR3: TGTGCCAGCAGCTTAGTGCGGCAGTACGAGCAGTACTTC. Translation: CASSLVRQYEQYF.

V is TRBV20-1 and J is TRBJ2-3; D unresolved. Trimming removed 6 bases at V and 3 bases at J, with 4 bases between. The CDR3 runs 10 residues. CDR1 DFQATT and CDR2 SNEGSKA come from the germline V gene (reference sequence). The CDR3 nucleotides are TGCAGTGCACTGACAGATACGCAGTATTTT. This gives the protein CSALTDTQYF.

The CDR3 loop reads CASSPEEDSYNEQFF. CDR3 bases: TGCGCCAGCAGTCCGGAGGAGGACTCCTACAATGAGCAGTTCTTC. J is TRBJ2-1 and V is TRBV23-1, with D possibly TRBD2 on 5 matching bases. TRBV23-1 is an open reading frame, and its role is uncertain. The CDR3 is 15 amino acids. Trimming cost V 4 bases and J 0 bases, with 10 bases left between them.

The chain links TRBV2 to TRBJ2-7, with 7 bases aligning to TRBD1. V lost 4 bases and J lost 2; bases outside the gene matches: 5. CDR3 size: 14 residues. Germline loops: CDR1 SNHLY, CDR2 FYNNEI. The CDR3 nucleotides read TGTGCCAGCAGTGGGACAGGCGCGACCTACGAGCAGTACTTC. Translation gives CASSGTGATYEQYF.

The chain is built from TRBV7-8 and TRBJ2-7, with 9 bases aligning to TRBD1. The V gene end was trimmed by 1 base and the J gene end by 0 bases; junction bases not matched to a gene: 7. CDR1 SGHVS and CDR2 FQNEAQ come from the germline V gene. The CDR3 has 17 residues. CDR3 sequence (DNA): TGTGCCAGCAGCTTAGGGTTTGGGACAGGGAGCTCCTACGAGCAGTACTTC. Protein: CASSLGFGTGSSYEQYF.